The TCR beta chain under discussion was sequenced for a study of post-analysis software for immune sequencing data. Across the whole study: Relapsing-remitting, secondary progressive and progressive-relapsing forms made up the multiple sclerosis disease courses. Study-level findings and limits: Diversity measured as normalized Chao1 was significantly lower in multiple sclerosis patients than in controls. Those samples that were prepared in the same batch co-clustered strongly by F measure. The study found TRBV5-6, TRBV5-1 and TRBV20-1 among a few TRBV segments more frequent in patients than controls.

The CDR3 runs 15 residues. Looked up from germline, CDR1 is ENHRY and CDR2 is SYGVKD. Trimming removed 2 bases from V and 7 bases from J; junction bases left unmatched: 10. Included in the TCR beta cDNA libraries were unique molecular identifiers. The source material, about 0.9 to 11 million T cells, gave rise to approximately 520,000 cDNA molecules. Each CDR3 protein gets one entry after TCRdb re-called the PCR reads with MiXCR. The data contain 400,000 to 500,000 distinct CDR3 sequences, 39% of them singletons. In its sample, this clonotype was seen a few times. Antigen unknown. V gene TRBV10-3 combines with J gene TRBJ2-7; the match to TRBD1 covers 8 bases. The TCR comes from a girl aged 2 to 10 with multiple sclerosis. Sample: blood. This CDR3 is CAISESGRGPWEQYF. The CDR3 nucleotides are TGTGCCATCAGTGAGAGCGGCAGGGGGCCGTGGGAGCAGTACTTC.